One and the same sample provided the 19 T cell receptor beta chains below, sequenced in a study of cytomegalovirus exposure and HLA in healthy donors. This PCR relied on a set of 60 Vbeta primers and 13 Jbeta primers. Only in-frame clones appear in the TCRdb table, and some are missing; sequencing was by immunoSEQ multiplex PCR. The sample has 100,000 to 150,000 clones, around 73% seen once. The source material was PBMCs. The source is a man aged 25-40 years in good health and CMV-seropositive.

This rearrangement joins TRBV4-3 to TRBJ2-1, with 13 positions matching TRBD2. J gave up 5 bases and V 1 base, and 8 bases lay outside the gene matches. Looked up from germline, CDR1 is LGHNA and CDR2 is YSLEER. This CDR3 has 18 residues. CDR3 DNA: TGCGCCAGCAGCCAAGCGCGGACTAGCGGGAGTAACAACAATGAGCAGTTCTTC. Its protein product is CASSQARTSGSNNNEQFF.

Only one count was recorded for this clone. The genes are TRBV19 and TRBJ1-1; D might be TRBD1 (5 bases). CDR3 length equals 16 residues. The germline V gene has CDR1 LNHDA and CDR2 SQIVND (reference sequence). The ends were cut back, 2 bases at V and 3 bases at J, with 16 bases in the middle. CDR3 DNA sequence: TGTGCCAGTAGTATATTAGGGCAGGGTTTGGACACTGAAGCTTTCTTT. Protein: CASSILGQGLDTEAFF.

The J gene is TRBJ2-1, the V gene TRBV25-1, with a weak D call TRBD2 (6 bases). Trimming took 6 bases from V and 9 from J, leaving 18 bases between them. The germline V gene has CDR1 MGHDK and CDR2 SYGVNS. This CDR3 is built from 14 residues. Here the CDR3 DNA reads TGTGCCAGCAGGCCCTGGGACTCCCAGAGTGAGCAGTTCTTC. Residues: CASRPWDSQSEQFF.

This chain connects TRBV2 to TRBJ2-3; D is uncertain. V was trimmed by 5 bases and J by 8 bases, leaving 14 bases between them. Per germline, CDR1 SNHLY and CDR2 FYNNEI. This CDR3 contains 13 residues. CDR3 in DNA: TGTGCCAGCAGTCCAAGACTGATAGGTACGCAGTATTTT. Its protein product is CASSPRLIGTQYF.

V is TRBV11-2 and J is TRBJ2-2; D is possibly TRBD1 (5 bases). CDR1 and CDR2 from the germline V gene are SGHAT and FQNNGV. The CDR3 is 16 residues long. V lost 5 bases, J lost 6 bases, and 19 bases lay in between. As DNA, the CDR3 is TGTGCCAGCAGCCACCCGCCCGAAACAGGACCCGGGGAGCTGTTTTTT. Its translation is CASSHPPETGPGELFF. Together with reference TRBV11-2 and TRBJ2-2, the CDR3 gives the full variable domain: EAGVAQSPRYKIIEKRQSVAFWCNPISGHATLYWYQQILGQGPKLLIQFQNNGVVDDSQLPKDRFSAERLKGVDSTLKIQPAKLEDSAVYLCASSHPPETGPGELFFGEGSRLTVL.

V and J are TRBV5-1 and TRBJ2-1; 7 bases agree with TRBD2. Germline CDR1 reads SGHRS; CDR2 reads YFSETQ. Trimming at V came to 4 bases and at J to 7 bases, leaving 17 bases not matched to a gene. The CDR3 covers 17 residues. The CDR3 coding sequence is TGCGCCAGCAGCGTAACCTCGAATTGGGCGGGGGATAATGAGCAGTTCTTC. It encodes CASSVTSNWAGDNEQFF.

CDR3 nucleotides: TGTGCCAGCAGGGGGAGGGGGACTAAAGACGAAAAACTGTTTTTT. This sequence encodes CASRGRGTKDEKLFF. This chain uses TRBV2 with TRBJ1-4; the D gene is possibly TRBD1 (6 bases). The length of the CDR3 is 15 residues. Germline lookup yields CDR1 SNHLY and CDR2 FYNNEI. V was clipped by 6 bases and J by 8 bases, with 19 bases between them.

This clone was seen once. This chain connects TRBV29-1 to TRBJ2-3, with D unresolved. This CDR3 region has 15 residues. The germline V and J ends were trimmed by 4 bases and 1 base, with 15 bases remaining between them. The V gene's germline CDR1 is SQVTM and CDR2 ANQGSEA. DNA for the CDR3: TGCAGCGTTGTGAGAAAGTGGTTCGGCACAGATACGCAGTATTTT. This translates into CSVVRKWFGTDTQYF.

The chain joins TRBV30 to TRBJ2-7; 7 bases agree with TRBD2. Germline V gene sequence: CDR1 GTSNPN, CDR2 SVGIG (reference sequence). V was pared by 4 bases and J by 2 bases, with 2 bases of the junction left unmatched. The length of the CDR3 is 12 residues. The CDR3 region is CAWTGGTYEQYF. The CDR3 DNA reads TGTGCCTGGACCGGGGGGACCTACGAGCAGTACTTC.

V and J are TRBV5-6 and TRBJ1-1; a possible D gene is TRBD1 (6 bases). Germline V CDR1 and CDR2: SGHDT, YYEEEE. The CDR3 extends over 14 amino acids. Trimming cost V 5 bases and J 9 bases, with 20 bases left between them. In DNA, the CDR3 is TGTGCCAGCAGTTTTCCTGCCTCCGGGACAAAAGCTTTCTTT. Translated, it gives CASSFPASGTKAFF.

The CDR3 bases are TGTGCCAGCAGCTGGGCCGGGACAGGGGCCTACGAGCAGTACTTC. It is translated as CASSWAGTGAYEQYF. The V call is TRBV7-9, the J call TRBJ2-7; 10 bases agree with TRBD1. This CDR3 has 15 residues. V lost 4 bases and J lost 2; bases outside the gene matches: 5. Germline V gene lookup returns CDR1 SEHNR and CDR2 FQNEAQ (reference sequence).

V usage is TRBV27 and J usage is TRBJ1-4; maybe TRBD1 (5 bases). Per the germline V gene, CDR1 is MNHEY and CDR2 is SMNVEV (reference sequence). V lost 2 bases and J 3 bases, leaving 10 bases between the germline ends. This CDR3 has 15 residues. CDR3 region: CASSLMGRANEKLFF. CDR3 nucleotide sequence: TGTGCCAGCAGTTTAATGGGCAGGGCTAATGAAAAACTGTTTTTT. The full variable domain, completed using reference TRBV27 and TRBJ1-4, is EAQVTQNPRYLITVTGKKLTVTCSQNMNHEYMSWYRQDPGLGLRQIYYSMNVEVTDKGDVPEGYKVSRKEKRNFPLILESPSPNQTSLYFCASSLMGRANEKLFFGSGTQLSVL.

The V and J genes are TRBV4-2 and TRBJ1-2, with 7 bases aligning to TRBD1. V lost 0 bases, J lost 2 bases, and 9 bases stayed unmatched. This CDR3 has 17 amino acids. Germline lookup yields CDR1 LGHNA and CDR2 YNFKEQ. This CDR3 is CASSQDKAQGGNYGYTF. In DNA, the CDR3 is TGTGCCAGCAGCCAAGATAAGGCGCAGGGGGGCAACTATGGCTACACCTTC.

The J gene is TRBJ2-1, the V gene TRBV29-1, with D tentatively TRBD2 (6 bases). CDR3 size: 11 residues. The germline V and J ends were trimmed by 4 bases and 5 bases, with 6 bases remaining between them. Per the germline V gene, CDR1 is SQVTM and CDR2 is ANQGSEA. The CDR3 DNA sequence: TGCAGCGTTGGCGGGGACAATGAGCAGTTCTTC. Translation: CSVGGDNEQFF.

V is TRBV4-2 and J is TRBJ2-7; 7 positions agree with TRBD1. The CDR3 has 14 residues. The ends lost 3 bases at V and 7 bases at J; junction bases unmatched: 9. Germline V lookup: CDR1 LGHNA, CDR2 YNFKEQ. The chain's CDR3 is CASSHPGTAGEQYF. CDR3 sequence (DNA): TGTGCCAGCAGCCACCCCGGGACAGCCGGGGAGCAGTACTTC.

The chain combines TRBV14 with TRBJ2-4; a possible D gene is TRBD2 (6 bases). Germline V gene data show CDR1 as SGHDN and CDR2 as FVKESK. Trimming cost V 4 bases and J 0 bases, with 28 bases left between them. CDR3 size: 21 residues. The CDR3 sequence: CASSLTNPWGSGTLAKNIQYF. The CDR3, as DNA: TGTGCCAGCAGCCTAACAAACCCCTGGGGTTCCGGGACTCTAGCCAAAAACATTCAGTACTTC.

The V gene is TRBV9, the J gene TRBJ2-3; 7 bases align to TRBD2. Trimming took 3 bases from V and 1 from J; bases not matched to a gene: 8. The germline V gene encodes CDR1 SGDLS and CDR2 YYNGEE. CDR3 length: 16 residues. CDR3 nucleotide sequence: TGTGCCAGCAGCGCCCTGGGTAGCGGGCGCACAGATACGCAGTATTTT. Its protein product is CASSALGSGRTDTQYF.

V gene TRBV7-8 combines with J gene TRBJ2-7, with D perhaps matching TRBD2 (5 bases). CDR3 size: 14 residues. The V end was cut by 5 bases, the J end by 6 bases, with 17 bases between. Germline V gives CDR1 SGHVS, CDR2 FQNEAQ. The CDR3 bases are TGTGCCAGCAGCCGAGTCCGGGGTTTGGTCGAGCAGTACTTC. It encodes CASSRVRGLVEQYF.

The chain uses TRBV13 and TRBJ1-1, with TRBD1 as a possible D gene (5 bases). This CDR3 region has 15 residues. V was trimmed by 2 bases and J by 11 bases, leaving 21 bases between them. Germline V gives CDR1 PRHDT, CDR2 FYEKMQ (reference sequence). CDR3 bases: TGTGCCAGCAGCTTACAGGGAGGTGCGGTAATGAACGCTTTCTTT. Translation: CASSLQGGAVMNAFF.